Listed below are T cell receptor beta chains from one sample, sequenced in a study of blood T cells in healthy people across ages. From the 5' RACE reads, TCRdb called clonotypes with MiXCR, one entry per CDR3 protein. Among approximately 1,000,000 distinct CDR3 sequences listed, under 40% were seen once. The source material was blood. The receptors shown here come from a man aged 18 to 29 in good health. The CDR3 runs from the conserved cysteine through the conserved F or W. Fields, in order: V gene, D gene, J gene, clone size, CDR3 DNA, CDR3 protein. A D gene is named only where the DNA matches it firmly. Clone size is not always given. Where it is, it says once, few, many or a class for expanded clones.

TRBV20-1	TRBD2	TRBJ2-3	-	TGCAGTCCACGATCTATGACTAGCGGGGGCACAGATACGCAGTATTTT	CSPRSMTSGGTDTQYF
TRBV7-2	-	TRBJ1-1	many	TGTGCCAGCAGCCCGGGCCGCAGGCTTTATGCTTTCTTT	CASSPGRRLYAFF
TRBV25-1	-	TRBJ1-5	-	TGTGCCAGCAGTGAAACTGGAAGGGGGCAGCCCCAGCATTTT	CASSETGRGQPQHF
TRBV5-1	-	TRBJ2-1	-	TGCGCCAGCAGCTTGGGGAGGGAGAAGTACAATGAGCAGTTCTTC	CASSLGREKYNEQFF
TRBV18	TRBD1	TRBJ2-7	-	TGTGCCAGCTCACCACGATCCCCGGGACAGGGGTTTGAGCAGTACTTC	CASSPRSPGQGFEQYF
TRBV27	-	TRBJ2-1	-	TGTGCCAGCAGTTTGCCTACGGATTTGTCGAGCAATGAGCAGTTCTTC	CASSLPTDLSSNEQFF
TRBV7-3	-	TRBJ1-2	few	TGTGCCAGCAGCGGGGGGACGGGGAGAGTCTATGGCTACACCTTC	CASSGGTGRVYGYTF
TRBV7-8	TRBD1	TRBJ1-2	few	TGTGCCAGCAGCCTCAAACAGGGGAGTTCTGGCTACACCTTC	CASSLKQGSSGYTF
TRBV4-3	-	TRBJ1-1	many	TGCGCCAGCAGCACCTTAGGGGAGGGCCGGACTGAAGCTTTCTTT	CASSTLGEGRTEAFF
TRBV11-2	TRBD1	TRBJ1-2	-	TGTGCCTGCAGACCGATAACAGGGGGAAGCCTTATGGGCTACACCTTC	CACRPITGGSLMGYTF
TRBV12-3/TRBV12-4	-	TRBJ2-1	-	TGTGCCAGCAGTACCGACTTGCGAGGCTACAATGAGCAGTTCTTC	CASSTDLRGYNEQFF
TRBV6-1	TRBD2	TRBJ2-1	-	TGTGCCAGCAGACCATTAGGGACTAGCGGGGGGGGTGAGCAGTTCTTC	CASRPLGTSGGGEQFF
TRBV2	-	TRBJ2-3	-	TGTGCCAGCAGTGAAGCCCCGCAGTATTTT	CASSEAPQYF
TRBV4-2	-	TRBJ1-1	-	TGTGCCAGCAGCCAAGATCGCACAGCGAGGACTGAAGCTTTCTTT	CASSQDRTARTEAFF
TRBV6-1	TRBD1	TRBJ1-2	few	TGTGCCAGCATGACAGGGTTAGGGGGAGGCTACACCTTC	CASMTGLGGGYTF
TRBV2	TRBD1	TRBJ1-1	-	TGTGCCAGCCGCACAGGGGCGGCGAACACTGAAGCTTTCTTT	CASRTGAANTEAFF
TRBV12-3/TRBV12-4	-	TRBJ2-3	once	TGTGCCAGCAGTTTAGTGGCCCGTGGGGATACGCAGTATTTT	CASSLVARGDTQYF
TRBV20-1	-	TRBJ1-4	-	TGCAGTGCCAAGGACTTTAATGAAAAACTGTTTTTT	CSAKDFNEKLFF
TRBV7-2	TRBD2	TRBJ2-1	-	TGTGCCAGCAGCCTCCGCACGACTAGCGGGGGATACTCCTACAATGAGCAGTTCTTC	CASSLRTTSGGYSYNEQFF
TRBV9	TRBD1	TRBJ1-2	-	TGTGCCAGCAAGGACAGGGCTTCTGGCTACACCTTC	CASKDRASGYTF
TRBV29-1	-	TRBJ2-2	-	TGCAGCGCCGCGAGGGGGTTTGTCGGGGAGCTGTTTTTT	CSAARGFVGELFF
TRBV20-1	-	TRBJ1-1	-	TGCAGTGCTGTCCCCGTCCCGGGCACTGAAGCTTTCTTT	CSAVPVPGTEAFF
TRBV12-3/TRBV12-4	-	TRBJ2-7	-	TGTGCCAGCAGTTCCTCCTACTCCGAGCAGTACTTC	CASSSSYSEQYF